This T cell receptor (beta chain) was obtained from a study of CD8+ T cells in alopecia areata. About the research overall: The drug, oral tofacitinib, was given to treated patients at 5 to 10 mg twice daily.

This CDR3 has 12 residues. The germline V gene encodes CDR1 SQVTM and CDR2 ANQGSEA. The V end lost 7 bases, the J end lost 3 bases, and 13 bases lay between the germline ends. The treatment here: oral pan-JAK inhibitor, 5-10 mg twice daily. The sequencing template was cDNA reverse transcribed from extracted RNA. Some clones are missing from TCRdb's copy, which holds only in-frame ones; the method was immunoSEQ multiplex PCR. The table records some 190,000 clones, approximately 65% of them present only once. The sequencing used CD4+ T cells sorted from blood, collected at approximately week 42, from a patient treated with tofacitinib. This TCR was sampled from a human donor with alopecia areata. The V gene is TRBV29-1, the J gene TRBJ2-7, with D possibly TRBD1 on 6 matching bases. CDR3 coding DNA: TGCAGCGGGACAGCGCCGAACTACGAGCAGTACTTC. This sequence encodes CSGTAPNYEQYF.